This T cell receptor beta chain was observed in a study of OX40 agonist ivuxolimab in advanced cancers. On the study more broadly: Subjects had a mean age of around 60 years, with a range of roughly 20 to 80; about 83% were male.

In regard to this clone: The target antigen is unknown.

The ends were cut back, 8 bases at V and 5 bases at J, with 15 bases in the middle. The CDR3 runs 13 residues. Germline V gene sequence: CDR1 LNHNV, CDR2 YYDKDF (reference sequence). Study-wide results and caveats: The mean number of expanded clones was higher in CD8+ T cells than in CD4+.

Only in-frame clones appear in the TCRdb table, and some are missing; sequencing was by immunoSEQ multiplex PCR. The data contain 55,000 to 90,000 clones, around 80% of them singletons. Sample: CD4+ or CD8+ T cells sorted from blood, taken in a trial of the OX40 agonist ivuxolimab. The sequence was collected from an adult with an advanced solid tumor such as melanoma, head and neck, liver or kidney cancer. V is TRBV15 and J is TRBJ2-5; D unclear. Written as DNA, the CDR3 is TGTGCCACCGCCTCGGGCGGCGTTGAGACCCAGTACTTC. Its protein product is CATASGGVETQYF.